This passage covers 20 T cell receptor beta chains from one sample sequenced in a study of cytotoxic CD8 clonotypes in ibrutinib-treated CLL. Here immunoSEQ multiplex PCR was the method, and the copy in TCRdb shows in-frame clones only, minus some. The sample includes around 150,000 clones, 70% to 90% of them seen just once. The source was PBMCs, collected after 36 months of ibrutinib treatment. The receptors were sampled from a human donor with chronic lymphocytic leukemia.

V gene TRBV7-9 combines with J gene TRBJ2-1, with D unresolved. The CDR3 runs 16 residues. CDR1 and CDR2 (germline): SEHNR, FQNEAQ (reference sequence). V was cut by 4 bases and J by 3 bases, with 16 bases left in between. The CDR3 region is CASSSTDSNLYNEQFF. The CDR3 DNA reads TGTGCCAGCAGCTCGACTGACTCAAACCTCTACAATGAGCAGTTCTTC.

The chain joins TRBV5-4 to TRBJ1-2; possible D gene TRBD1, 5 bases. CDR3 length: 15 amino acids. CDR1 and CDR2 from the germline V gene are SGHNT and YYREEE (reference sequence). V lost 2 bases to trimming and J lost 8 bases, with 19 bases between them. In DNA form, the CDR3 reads TGTGCCAGCAGCTTTTTTCAGGGATTGGGTTTCGGCTACACCTTC. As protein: CASSFFQGLGFGYTF.

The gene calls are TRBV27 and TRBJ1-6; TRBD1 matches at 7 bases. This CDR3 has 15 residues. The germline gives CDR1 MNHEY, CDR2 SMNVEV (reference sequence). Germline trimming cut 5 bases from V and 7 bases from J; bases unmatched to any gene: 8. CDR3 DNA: TGTGCCAGCAGTCCATGGGACAGACTAAATTCACCCCTCCACTTT. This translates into CASSPWDRLNSPLHF.

CDR3 amino acids: CASSLAGLARETQYF. The CDR3, as DNA: TGTGCCAGCAGTTTAGCGGGACTAGCACGGGAGACCCAGTACTTC. This chain connects TRBV27 to TRBJ2-5; 9 positions match TRBD2. The CDR3 spans 15 residues. V lost 2 bases and J lost 5; bases outside the gene matches: 6. Looked up from germline, CDR1 is MNHEY and CDR2 is SMNVEV (reference sequence).

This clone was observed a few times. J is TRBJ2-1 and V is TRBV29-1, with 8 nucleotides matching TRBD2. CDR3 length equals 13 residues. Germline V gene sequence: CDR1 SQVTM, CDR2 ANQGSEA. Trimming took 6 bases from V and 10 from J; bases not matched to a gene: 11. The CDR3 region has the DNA TGCAGCGTCGCGGGACTAGTCGGAGTCGAGCAGTTCTTC. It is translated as CSVAGLVGVEQFF.

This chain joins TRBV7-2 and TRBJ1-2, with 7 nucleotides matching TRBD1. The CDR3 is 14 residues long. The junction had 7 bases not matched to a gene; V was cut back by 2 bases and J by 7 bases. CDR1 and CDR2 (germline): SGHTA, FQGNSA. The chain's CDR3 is CASSLSARGIGYTF. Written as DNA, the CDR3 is TGTGCCAGCAGCTTAAGCGCCAGGGGGATTGGCTACACCTTC. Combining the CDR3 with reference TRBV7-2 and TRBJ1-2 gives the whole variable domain GAGVSQSPSNKVTEKGKDVELRCDPISGHTALYWYRQSLGQGLEFLIYFQGNSAPDKSGLPSDRFSAERTGGSVSTLTIQRTQQEDSAVYLCASSLSARGIGYTFGSGTRLTVV.

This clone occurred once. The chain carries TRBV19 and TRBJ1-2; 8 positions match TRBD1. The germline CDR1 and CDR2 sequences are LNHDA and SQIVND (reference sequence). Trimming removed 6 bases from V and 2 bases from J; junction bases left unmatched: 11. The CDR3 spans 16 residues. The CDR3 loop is CASRHRTGRLNYGYTF. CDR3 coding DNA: TGTGCCAGTAGGCACAGGACAGGGAGGTTAAACTATGGCTACACCTTC.

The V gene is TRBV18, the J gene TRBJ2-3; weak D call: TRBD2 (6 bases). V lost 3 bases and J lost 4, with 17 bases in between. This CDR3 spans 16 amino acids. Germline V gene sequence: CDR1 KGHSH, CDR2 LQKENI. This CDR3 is CASSPRMSSGPDTQYF. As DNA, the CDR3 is TGTGCCAGCTCACCCAGAATGAGTAGCGGCCCAGATACGCAGTATTTT.

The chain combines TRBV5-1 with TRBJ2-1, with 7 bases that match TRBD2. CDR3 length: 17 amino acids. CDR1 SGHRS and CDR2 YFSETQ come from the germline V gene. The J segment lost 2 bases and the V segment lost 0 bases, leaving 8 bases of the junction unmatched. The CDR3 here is CASSLVGGRAPYNEQFF. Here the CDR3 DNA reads TGCGCCAGCAGCTTGGTAGGAGGGAGGGCCCCCTACAATGAGCAGTTCTTC.

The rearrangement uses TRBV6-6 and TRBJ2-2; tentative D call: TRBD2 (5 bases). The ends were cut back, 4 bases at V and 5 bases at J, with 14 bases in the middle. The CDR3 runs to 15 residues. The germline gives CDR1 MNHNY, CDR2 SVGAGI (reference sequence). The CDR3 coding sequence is TGTGCCAGCAGTTTACAAGACTATAGGACCGGGGAGCTGTTTTTT. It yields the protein CASSLQDYRTGELFF.

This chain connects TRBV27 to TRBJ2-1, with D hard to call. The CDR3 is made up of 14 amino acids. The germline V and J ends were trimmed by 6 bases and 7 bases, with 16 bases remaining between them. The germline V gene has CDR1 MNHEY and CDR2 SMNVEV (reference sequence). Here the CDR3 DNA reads TGTGCCAGCAGCATGGTGGGCCGGAAAAATGAGCAGTTCTTC. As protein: CASSMVGRKNEQFF.

CDR3 in amino acids: CASSLLGSNQPQHF. CDR3 coding DNA: TGTGCCAGCAGTTTGTTGGGTAGCAATCAGCCCCAGCATTTT. The chain employs TRBV28 and TRBJ1-5; D is uncertain. The CDR3 runs to 14 residues. V lost 3 bases, J lost 0 bases, and 6 bases lay in between. Germline loops: CDR1 MDHEN, CDR2 SYDVKM.

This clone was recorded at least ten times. CDR3 coding DNA: TGTGCCAGCAGTGACTCGAAGGACACCACCGGGGAGCTGTTTTTT. Its protein is CASSDSKDTTGELFF. The J gene is TRBJ2-2, the V gene TRBV6-4, with D possibly TRBD1 on 5 matching bases. Trimming took 0 bases from V and 4 from J, leaving 9 bases between them. Looked up from germline, CDR1 is MRHNA and CDR2 is SNTAGT. The CDR3 loop spans 15 amino acids.

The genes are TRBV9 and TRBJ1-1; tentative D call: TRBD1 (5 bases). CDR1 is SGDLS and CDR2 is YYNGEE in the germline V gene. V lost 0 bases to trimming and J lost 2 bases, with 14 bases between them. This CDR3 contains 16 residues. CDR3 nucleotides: TGTGCCAGCAGCGTAGGAATTTCCAGGGTAAACACTGAAGCTTTCTTT. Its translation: CASSVGISRVNTEAFF.

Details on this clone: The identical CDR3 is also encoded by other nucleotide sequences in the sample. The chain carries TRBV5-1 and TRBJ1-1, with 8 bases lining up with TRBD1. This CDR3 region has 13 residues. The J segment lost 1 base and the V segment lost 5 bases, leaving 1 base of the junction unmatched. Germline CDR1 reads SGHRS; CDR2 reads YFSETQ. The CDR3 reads CASRGQANTEAFF. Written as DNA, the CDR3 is TGCGCCAGCAGGGGACAGGCGAACACTGAAGCTTTCTTT.

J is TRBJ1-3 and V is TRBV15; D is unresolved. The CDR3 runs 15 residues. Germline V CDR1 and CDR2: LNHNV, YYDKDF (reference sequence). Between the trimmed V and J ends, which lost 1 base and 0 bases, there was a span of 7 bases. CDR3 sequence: CATSRGLISGNTIYF. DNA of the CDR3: TGTGCCACCAGCAGAGGACTCATCTCTGGAAACACCATATATTTT.

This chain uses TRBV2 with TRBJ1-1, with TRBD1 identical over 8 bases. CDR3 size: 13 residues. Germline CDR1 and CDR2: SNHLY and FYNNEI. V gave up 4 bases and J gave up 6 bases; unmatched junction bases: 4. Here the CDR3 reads CASSVDRDSEAFF. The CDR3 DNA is TGTGCCAGCAGTGTGGACAGGGACTCTGAAGCTTTCTTT.

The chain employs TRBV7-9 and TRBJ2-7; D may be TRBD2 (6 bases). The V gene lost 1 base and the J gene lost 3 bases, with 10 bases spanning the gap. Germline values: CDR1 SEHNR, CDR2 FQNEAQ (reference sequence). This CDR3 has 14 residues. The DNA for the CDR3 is TGTGCCAGCAGCTTAGGACTAGATTTCTACGAGCAGTACTTC. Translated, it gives CASSLGLDFYEQYF.

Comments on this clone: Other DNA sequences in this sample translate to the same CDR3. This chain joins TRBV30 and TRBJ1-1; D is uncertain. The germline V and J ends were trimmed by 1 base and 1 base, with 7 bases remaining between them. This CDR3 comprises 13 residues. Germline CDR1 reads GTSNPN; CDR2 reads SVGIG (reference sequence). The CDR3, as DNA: TGTGCCTGGAGTGCCGGTGCGAACACTGAAGCTTTCTTT. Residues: CAWSAGANTEAFF.

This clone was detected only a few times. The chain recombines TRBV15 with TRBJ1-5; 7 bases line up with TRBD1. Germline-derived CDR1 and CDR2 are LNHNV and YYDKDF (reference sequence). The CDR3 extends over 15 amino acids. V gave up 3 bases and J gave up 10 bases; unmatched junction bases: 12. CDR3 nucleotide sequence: TGTGCCACCAGCAGTCAACAGGGGAGAGGTCAACCCCAGCATTTT. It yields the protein CATSSQQGRGQPQHF.